A single sample is the source of the 30 T cell receptor beta chains below, sequenced in a study of cytomegalovirus exposure and HLA in healthy donors. Sequencing used immunoSEQ multiplex PCR; TCRdb keeps in-frame clones, though not all of them. The sample records 200,000 to 300,000 clones, about 92% being singletons. Sequenced material: PBMCs. The source of these receptors is a woman in her 30s in good health and CMV-seronegative.

This clone was counted a few times. The chain uses TRBV21-1 and TRBJ2-7; the listed D gene, TRBD2, was not tested against the DNA. TRBV21-1 has pseudogene status. CDR3 size: 16 residues. CDR3: CASSKGRPIALREQYF. CDR3 in DNA: TGTGCCAGCAGCAAAGGGCGTCCGATCGCACTACGCGAGCAGTACTTC.

CDR3 sequence: CASSFLGLEQYF. CDR3 bases: TGTGCCAGCAGTTTTCTGGGCCTCGAGCAGTACTTC. This chain links TRBV27 with TRBJ2-7; D unclear. V was pared by 3 bases and J by 6 bases, with 9 bases between. Germline CDR1 reads MNHEY; CDR2 reads SMNVEV (reference sequence). This CDR3 comprises 12 residues.

The J gene is TRBJ2-3, the V gene TRBV5-1; D uncertain. This CDR3 spans 13 amino acids. CDR1 is SGHRS, CDR2 YFSETQ, per germline. Trimming took 2 bases from V and 5 from J, leaving 9 bases between them. The CDR3 coding sequence is TGCGCCAGCAGCTTACAGCAGGTAGATACGCAGTATTTT. Translated: CASSLQQVDTQYF. Full variable domain (outside the CDR3, taken from reference TRBV5-1 and TRBJ2-3): KAGVTQTPRYLIKTRGQQVTLSCSPISGHRSVSWYQQTPGQGLQFLFEYFSETQRNKGNFPGRFSGRQFSNSRSEMNVSTLELGDSALYLCASSLQQVDTQYFGPGTRLTVL.

The chain employs TRBV7-7 and TRBJ2-5, with 9 bases matching TRBD1. The trim removed 5 bases at V and 7 bases at J, leaving 5 bases unmatched. Germline CDR1 SSHAT, CDR2 FNYEAQ (reference sequence). This CDR3 is built from 13 residues. The CDR3 spells CASSLPGQGTQYF. The CDR3 DNA sequence: TGTGCCAGCAGCCTCCCGGGACAGGGGACCCAGTACTTC.

The CDR3 is CASSFPAPSYEQYF. Written as DNA, the CDR3 is TGTGCCAGCAGCTTCCCAGCACCATCCTACGAGCAGTACTTC. The chain carries TRBV7-2 and TRBJ2-7; D unclear. This CDR3 is 14 amino acids long. Germline V CDR1 and CDR2: SGHTA, FQGNSA. V gave up 3 bases and J gave up 1 base, with 10 bases separating them.

The genes are TRBV5-6 and TRBJ2-1; the match to TRBD1 covers 10 bases. The CDR3 has 16 residues. With V trimmed by 4 bases and J by 9 bases, 13 bases remained unmatched. Germline lookup yields CDR1 SGHDT and CDR2 YYEEEE. CDR3 DNA sequence: TGTGCCAGCAGCCGCCTGACAGGGGGCGCTTCCGGTGAGCAGTTCTTC. Translating it yields CASSRLTGGASGEQFF. The full variable domain, completed using reference TRBV5-6 and TRBJ2-1, is DAGVTQSPTHLIKTRGQQVTLRCSPKSGHDTVSWYQQALGQGPQFIFQYYEEEERQRGNFPDRFSGHQFPNYSSELNVNALLLGDSALYLCASSRLTGGASGEQFFGPGTRLTVL.

Details on this clone: The junction and the germline gene differ at one end; a read error may be behind it. This chain connects TRBV5-8 to TRBJ2-7; 9 nucleotides match TRBD2. Germline V gives CDR1 SGHTS, CDR2 YDEGEE. This CDR3 comprises 12 residues. CDR3 coding DNA: TGTGCCAGCAGGGCGCGAGTTGGCGGGAGGGTGTTC. Encoded protein: CASRARVGGRVF.

This sequence joins TRBV7-2 and TRBJ1-5; weak D call: TRBD1 (6 bases). V was trimmed by 6 bases and J by 7 bases, leaving 13 bases between them. There are 13 residues in the CDR3. Germline assignment: CDR1 SGHTA and CDR2 FQGNSA. CDR3 loop: CASSLRGEQPQHF. The CDR3 DNA is TGTGCCAGCAGTTTAAGGGGGGAACAGCCCCAGCATTTT. Combining the CDR3 with reference TRBV7-2 and TRBJ1-5 gives the whole variable domain GAGVSQSPSNKVTEKGKDVELRCDPISGHTALYWYRQSLGQGLEFLIYFQGNSAPDKSGLPSDRFSAERTGGSVSTLTIQRTQQEDSAVYLCASSLRGEQPQHFGDGTRLSIL.

V usage is TRBV19 and J usage is TRBJ2-7; 11 positions agree with TRBD2. The V gene end was trimmed by 8 bases and the J gene end by 3 bases; junction bases not matched to a gene: 6. The V gene's germline CDR1 is LNHDA and CDR2 SQIVND (reference sequence). The CDR3 has 14 residues. The CDR3 region has the DNA TGTGCCAGTGCGACTAGCGGGGACTTCTACGAGCAGTACTTC. Amino acids: CASATSGDFYEQYF.

The chain uses TRBV7-3 and TRBJ1-4; possibly TRBD1 for D (5 bases). CDR3 length equals 14 residues. V lost 3 bases to trimming and J lost 11 bases, with 16 bases between them. CDR1 and CDR2 (germline): SGHTA, FQGTGA. CDR3 amino acids: CASSFGSTRDKLFF. CDR3 in DNA: TGTGCCAGCAGCTTTGGTTCGACTCGGGACAAACTGTTTTTT.

V is TRBV27 and J is TRBJ2-7, with TRBD2 matching over 7 bases. V trimming: 4 bases; J trimming: 0 bases; junction bases outside the gene matches: 6. This CDR3 spans 15 amino acids. The germline V gene has CDR1 MNHEY and CDR2 SMNVEV (reference sequence). This chain's CDR3 is CASSWSGMGSYEQYF. CDR3 DNA sequence: TGTGCCAGCAGTTGGAGCGGGATGGGCTCCTACGAGCAGTACTTC.

V and J are TRBV9 and TRBJ1-4; 7 bases line up with TRBD1. This CDR3 is built from 16 residues. Germline V gene lookup returns CDR1 SGDLS and CDR2 YYNGEE. The J segment lost 8 bases and the V segment lost 4 bases, leaving 14 bases of the junction unmatched. The CDR3 DNA follows: TGTGCCAGCAGCCCCCGTCCCGGGACAGTAACAGAAAAACTGTTTTTT. Translation: CASSPRPGTVTEKLFF.

This chain connects TRBV4-1 to TRBJ2-7, with D tentatively TRBD1 (5 bases). V shed 1 base and J shed 4 bases, with 11 bases lying between them. Per the germline V gene, CDR1 is MGHRA and CDR2 is YSYEKL. CDR3 size: 14 residues. CDR3 region: CASSQVRGAYEQYF. The CDR3 region has the DNA TGCGCCAGCAGCCAAGTTAGGGGTGCGTACGAGCAGTACTTC.

This chain links TRBV27 with TRBJ2-1; 13 bases are shared with TRBD2. V was clipped by 5 bases and J by 4 bases; unmatched bases: 5. Per germline, CDR1 MNHEY and CDR2 SMNVEV (reference sequence). This CDR3 contains 16 residues. The CDR3 reads CASSSWGLAGYNEQFF. CDR3 DNA: TGTGCCAGCAGTAGTTGGGGACTAGCGGGGTACAATGAGCAGTTCTTC.

This chain uses TRBV9 with TRBJ2-3; 8 bases map to TRBD2. Germline V gives CDR1 SGDLS, CDR2 YYNGEE. This CDR3 comprises 16 residues. After removal of 4 bases from V and 1 base from J, the junction contained 8 bases not matched to a gene. The chain's CDR3 is CASSRVPTSGTDTQYF. The CDR3, as DNA: TGTGCCAGCAGCCGAGTCCCGACTAGCGGCACAGATACGCAGTATTTT.

This clone has only one observation. The rearrangement uses TRBV28 and TRBJ2-7; D is possibly TRBD2 (5 bases). The ends were cut back, 3 bases at V and 3 bases at J, with 24 bases in the middle. CDR1 MDHEN and CDR2 SYDVKM come from the germline V gene. CDR3 length: 18 residues. CDR3 residues: CASSFVLGTGIRGYEQYF. DNA of the CDR3: TGTGCCAGCAGTTTTGTCCTGGGAACGGGGATTAGAGGCTACGAGCAGTACTTC.

The V and J genes are TRBV19 and TRBJ1-4; 7 bases are a match to TRBD1. Germline CDR1 is LNHDA and CDR2 is SQIVND (reference sequence). Losses at the gene ends were 4 bases for V and 8 bases for J; bases not matched to a gene: 7. This CDR3 comprises 14 residues. CDR3 sequence (DNA): TGTGCCAGTAGTACCGACAGGGTCTGGGAAAAACTGTTTTTT. Translation: CASSTDRVWEKLFF.

In its sample, this clone was seen once. This chain uses TRBV11-3 with TRBJ2-7, with D perhaps assigned TRBD1 or TRBD2 (5 bases each). The V gene lost 3 bases and the J gene lost 7 bases, with 19 bases spanning the gap. The CDR3 has 15 residues. CDR1 and CDR2 (germline): SGHNT, YENEEA. CDR3 amino acids: CASSLGTNWAGEQYF. CDR3 sequence (DNA): TGTGCCAGCAGCTTGGGGACGAATTGGGCCGGGGAGCAGTACTTC.

The chain couples TRBV6-1 to TRBJ2-5; 9 bases are shared with TRBD1. CDR3 length: 15 residues. Germline-derived CDR1 and CDR2 are MNHNS and SASEGT. Trimming cost V 3 bases and J 4 bases; bases outside gene matches: 6. Written as DNA, the CDR3 is TGTGCCAGCAGTGAGAACAGGGGGCTAGGAGAGACCCAGTACTTC. Translating gives CASSENRGLGETQYF.

The chain has TRBV5-6 and TRBJ2-5; possibly TRBD1 for D (5 bases). The CDR3 is 12 residues long. Trimming took off 4 bases at V and 5 bases at J, with 9 bases between the two ends. The germline gives CDR1 SGHDT, CDR2 YYEEEE. CDR3 bases: TGTGCCAGCAGCCAGGGAAGGGAGACCCAGTACTTC. Protein product: CASSQGRETQYF.

This clone was counted at least ten times. The chain carries TRBV15 and TRBJ1-5; possible D gene TRBD1, 5 bases. The germline CDR1 and CDR2 sequences are LNHNV and YYDKDF (reference sequence). The CDR3 consists of 14 residues. V was clipped by 4 bases and J by 4 bases, with 11 bases between them. CDR3 residues: CATSNLRGNQPQHF. DNA for the CDR3: TGTGCCACCAGCAACCTGAGGGGAAATCAGCCCCAGCATTTT. The variable domain in full, with the rest retrieved from reference TRBV15 and TRBJ1-5, is DAMVIQNPRYQVTQFGKPVTLSCSQTLNHNVMYWYQQKSSQAPKLLFHYYDKDFNNEADTPDNFQSRRPNTSFCFLDIRSPGLGDTAMYLCATSNLRGNQPQHFGDGTRLSIL.

V and J are TRBV2 and TRBJ2-7; the D gene is possibly TRBD2 (5 bases). V was shortened by 0 bases and J by 7 bases, with 13 bases between the two germline ends. The CDR3 contains 14 residues. Per germline, CDR1 SNHLY and CDR2 FYNNEI. CDR3: CASSEAGALDEQYF. CDR3 sequence (DNA): TGTGCCAGCAGTGAAGCGGGAGCTTTGGATGAGCAGTACTTC.

The chain joins TRBV4-3 to TRBJ1-2; 12 bases fit TRBD1. V was clipped by 3 bases and J by 4 bases; unmatched bases: 12. The CDR3 loop spans 18 amino acids. Germline V gene lookup returns CDR1 LGHNA and CDR2 YSLEER. CDR3 loop: CASSQAGTGGLGTYGYTF. CDR3 coding DNA: TGCGCCAGCAGCCAGGCCGGGACAGGGGGCCTCGGAACCTATGGCTACACCTTC.

V gene TRBV19 combines with J gene TRBJ2-3; D gene ambiguous. The V gene's germline CDR1 is LNHDA and CDR2 SQIVND (reference sequence). The CDR3 spans 14 residues. V gave up 5 bases and J gave up 0 bases, with 9 bases separating them. CDR3 in DNA: TGTGCCAGTAGTGAGGATACTAGCACAGATACGCAGTATTTT. It codes for CASSEDTSTDTQYF.

V is TRBV6-6 and J is TRBJ2-7; 9 bases are a match to TRBD2. The CDR3 length is 13 residues. After removal of 6 bases from V and 5 bases from J, the junction contained 5 bases not matched to a gene. Looked up from germline, CDR1 is MNHNY and CDR2 is SVGAGI (reference sequence). The CDR3 region has the DNA TGTGCCAGCAGCGCGGGAGGGCCTCACGAGCAGTACTTC. The encoded protein is CASSAGGPHEQYF.

This clone was found once. V is TRBV19 and J is TRBJ2-5; no reliable D call. The V end was cut by 4 bases, the J end by 3 bases, with 9 bases between. Germline CDR1 LNHDA, CDR2 SQIVND (reference sequence). This CDR3 contains 13 residues. The CDR3 region is CASSNRPEETQYF. The DNA for the CDR3 is TGTGCCAGTAGTAACAGACCCGAAGAGACCCAGTACTTC.

This rearrangement joins TRBV9 to TRBJ1-2; 12 bases line up with TRBD1. Germline CDR1 and CDR2: SGDLS and YYNGEE. The CDR3 loop spans 18 amino acids. Unmatched junction bases numbered 13, after V lost 3 bases and J lost 4 bases. CDR3 nucleotides: TGTGCCAGCAGCGGGGGAGTGGGGACAGGGGGCCCTAGCTATGGCTACACCTTC. Translating gives CASSGGVGTGGPSYGYTF.

The chain carries TRBV28 and TRBJ2-7; D is undetermined. Germline lookup yields CDR1 MDHEN and CDR2 SYDVKM. The germline V and J ends were trimmed by 6 bases and 0 bases, with 15 bases remaining between them. The length of the CDR3 is 15 residues. The CDR3 sequence is CASSLAGSTSYEQYF. CDR3 sequence (DNA): TGTGCCAGCAGCTTGGCAGGAAGCACCTCCTACGAGCAGTACTTC.

The chain combines TRBV11-2 with TRBJ1-1, with D possibly being TRBD1 (5 bases). The CDR3 is made up of 16 amino acids. The germline V gene has CDR1 SGHAT and CDR2 FQNNGV. V was clipped by 1 base and J by 6 bases, with 18 bases between them. As DNA, the CDR3 is TGTGCCAGCAGCTTAGTACCCGGGACTTCGCCTCCTGAAGCTTTCTTT. It translates to CASSLVPGTSPPEAFF. Complete variable domain (other parts from reference TRBV11-2 and TRBJ1-1): EAGVAQSPRYKIIEKRQSVAFWCNPISGHATLYWYQQILGQGPKLLIQFQNNGVVDDSQLPKDRFSAERLKGVDSTLKIQPAKLEDSAVYLCASSLVPGTSPPEAFFGQGTRLTVV.

This chain joins TRBV6-1 and TRBJ1-5; D remains unclear. The CDR3 is 13 amino acids. The germline gives CDR1 MNHNS, CDR2 SASEGT. V was trimmed by 7 bases and J by 1 base, leaving 8 bases between them. The chain's CDR3 is CASTRGSNQPQHF. DNA for the CDR3: TGTGCCAGCACTCGTGGGAGCAATCAGCCCCAGCATTTT.